What follows describes a single TCR beta chain. This clone was detected only a few times. Its target antigen remains unknown. Base-call qualities are not available, and no considerably larger clone is one nucleotide away. From each donor, a single peripheral blood sample of 95 to 150 mL on average was drawn into heparinised tubes. A BD FACSAria II and a panel including CD45RO, CCR7, CD25, CD127, CD95 and CD27 were used to sort naive, central memory, regulatory and stem cell-like memory CD4+ T cells. Every sorted population had a purity above 98%. PBMCs were separated immediately by Lymphoprep density gradient centrifugation and were stained directly, without being cultured. So that batch effects would be minimized, each experiment stained and sorted samples in pairs, pairing one healthy donor with one patient. This specimen belongs to a study of beta chain features in type 1 diabetes (dated by TCRdb to the late 2010s). In the study overall: Patients and healthy donors did not differ in mean age, gender distribution, total cell number or subset yield. A total of over 90,000,000 sorted cells were examined across all samples, and a strong correlation was observed between cell number per subset and RNA yield. In the study, recently diagnosed type 1 diabetes patients and matched healthy donors were compared on the TCRB repertoires of their sorted circulating CD4+ T cell subsets. Regulatory and stem cell-like memory subsets were isolated from only 8 patients and roughly 8 healthy donors, whereas naive and central memory subsets came from all 30 or so donors.

Summary of the overall study and its limitations: Shorter templates might have been favored by PCR, but patient and control samples were amplified and corrected together, so both groups would have been affected equally by any skew. Sequencing cDNA rather than genomic DNA could over-represent highly expressing activated cells, although activation and CD3 levels did not differ between groups. In all four CD4+ subsets, TCRB CDR3 length was moderately but significantly shorter in type 1 diabetes patients. Fewer insertions and more nucleotide deletions at VDJ recombination sites were observed in patients with type 1 diabetes, implying thymic rearrangement abnormalities. Naive, central memory and regulatory TCRB repertoires appeared more similar among patients than among healthy donors. HLA sub-analyses involved small numbers of individuals, so any influence of HLA type on TCRB rearrangement remained unresolved.

The entire isolated RNA was reverse transcribed using the High Capacity cDNA Reverse Transcription Kit, and thus expressed TCRB transcripts were sequenced. Naive, central memory and regulatory T cell samples underwent deep immunoSEQ sequencing, averaging around 3.7 million total reads per sample. Sorted cells were lysed in RLT buffer, and RNA was extracted using DNase-treated RNeasy Micro or Mini kits according to cell number. To prevent cross-contamination, every cell subset was processed on its own, while patient and healthy donor samples were processed together. Using the immunoSEQ multiplex PCR, TCRB sequences were amplified from cDNA into 87-bp fragments spanning the CDR3 region. Amplicons were sequenced on the Illumina HiSeq platform. As for the authors' bioinformatics: PCR bias was computationally corrected using synthetic template baselines, reads within Hamming distance 2 were collapsed, and singletons that could not be merged were discarded. Reads were aligned to IMGT to assign V, D and J genes, CDR3 length, and insertions or deletions at six rearrangement sites. Within each subset, clonotype counts were normalized to the number of sorted cells before true diversity and Gini coefficients were calculated with the tcR R package. Repertoire sharing was quantified using the overlap coefficient calculated on TCRB nucleotide sequences. TCRdb holds this immuneACCESS table with in-frame rearrangements only. Some clones are missing; in checked studies, unresolved V genes explain under half, and the rest has no known cause. That table supplies the V and J calls and clone size; D and trimming were determined from the DNA. The sample table holds 140,000 to 150,000 clones, of which 10% to 15% were seen once. Around 1.4% of the sample is taken by the ten largest.

Clipping removes 4 bases from V and 1 base from J, with 9 as the unmatched junction base count. The CDR3 contains 16 residues, cysteine and phenylalanine counted. The retained sequence is limited to the CDR3, 48 bases, with the frame set at the first base. CDR1 and CDR2 are drawn from the germline V gene: SGDLS, YYNGEE. The TCR sequence derives from a man between 18 and 29 years old with type 1 diabetes. Recombination connected TRBV9 to TRBJ1-2, with TRBD1 matching 8 junction bases. Sequencing input: central memory CD4+ T cells from blood. CDR3 sequence: CASSSRGTGGNYGYTF. The DNA sequence is as follows: TGTGCCAGCAGCTCGAGAGGGACAGGCGGTAACTATGGCTACACCTTC.